The clone carrying this T cell receptor beta chain was found once. Its antigen is not known. The data are from a study of blood T cells in healthy people across ages. Broader study findings: Total diversity from one million sequenced T cells was likely underestimated.

A second about 7 to 12 cycle PCR used barcoded and J-beta primers. Each cDNA molecule was tagged by a template-switch adaptor with 12 random nucleotides. Using its own MiXCR run on the 5' RACE reads, TCRdb lists one record per CDR3 protein. This sample has some 900,000 distinct CDR3 sequences; under 30% occur once, and the top ten carry approximately 15%. CDR3 size: 14 residues. Germline lookup yields CDR1 DFQATT and CDR2 SNEGSKA (reference sequence). V was cut by 3 bases and J by 4 bases, with 15 bases left in between. Per individual sample, total RNA of at least 5.5 micrograms was extracted. The specimen sequenced was blood. The source is a woman older than 75 in good health. The V and J genes are TRBV20-1 and TRBJ1-1; a possible D gene is TRBD1 (6 bases). As DNA, the CDR3 is TGCAGTGCTAGGAGTCCAGGGGTGCGCACTGAAGCTTTCTTT. Its translation is CSARSPGVRTEAFF.